Sequencing of this T cell receptor beta chain was carried out in a study of blood T cell repertoires in COVID-19. Per the germline V gene, CDR1 is SNHLY and CDR2 is FYNNEI. Trimming removed 10 bases from V and 8 bases from J, with 9 bases in between. The CDR3 has 10 amino acids. Only in-frame clones appear in the TCRdb table, and some are missing; sequencing was by immunoSEQ multiplex PCR. The sample includes about 42,000 clones, roughly 80% of them seen just once. The chain joins TRBV2 to TRBJ2-1; D gene ambiguous. The source is a woman older than 75 with acute or convalescent COVID-19. Sequencing used peripheral blood. The DNA of the CDR3 is TGTGCCACAGCCGAGGATGAGCAGTTCTTC. Its protein product is CATAEDEQFF. Combining the CDR3 with reference TRBV2 and TRBJ2-1 gives the whole variable domain EPEVTQTPSHQVTQMGQEVILRCVPISNHLYFYWYRQILGQKVEFLVSFYNNEISEKSEIFDDQFSVERPDGSNFTLKIRSTKLEDSAMYFCATAEDEQFFGPGTRLTVL.